This T cell receptor beta chain is drawn from a study of T cell clonality in common variable immunodeficiency. Diagnosis required reduced IgG, IgA and/or IgM with specific antibody deficiency. CVID subjects were neither ill nor on immunomodulatory or immunosuppressive medication at sampling. Study-level results: Reportedly, TCR beta sequences from common variable immunodeficiency showed fewer deletions and N-nucleotide insertions.

This clone was recorded many times. Its antigen is not known. Measured with immunoSEQ multiplex PCR; TCRdb has only the in-frame clones, and not every one. The specimen gives tens of thousands of clones without singletons; the ten biggest hold 5% to 6.5%. The source of this sequence is a human donor with common variable immunodeficiency. The sample consisted of peripheral blood mononuclear cells.

The DNA read from the CDR3 is TGTGCCAGCAGCTCATCCTCGAGGGAGACC. This gives the protein CASSSSSRET. The complete CDR3 protein is CASSSSSRETQYF. The chain is built from TRBV7-2 and TRBJ2-5; no clear D. The read gets to within 3 residues of the CDR3 end, and the germline J gene fills in the rest. V was clipped by 4 bases and J by 5 bases, with 11 bases between them. The CDR3 totals 13 residues. The germline V gene encodes CDR1 SGHTA and CDR2 FQGNSA.